This is a list of T cell receptor beta chains from one sample in a study of post-analysis software for immune sequencing data. TCRdb re-called the PCR reads with MiXCR, one entry per CDR3 protein. The profile shows roughly 800,000 distinct CDR3 sequences, about 27% of them singletons. Sequencing was performed on blood. Source of these receptors: a girl between 5 and 17 years old with multiple sclerosis. The CDR3 runs from the conserved cysteine through the conserved F or W.

J	V	CDR3
TRBJ1-1	TRBV28	CASTLGGQGGVEAFF
TRBJ1-1	TRBV6-6	CASSYPLTGFTFF
TRBJ2-1	TRBV2	CASSPDGLAGMNEQFF
TRBJ2-7	TRBV2	CASRGGFHEQYF
TRBJ2-4	TRBV20-1	CSAYSADKGIQYF
TRBJ2-3	TRBV7-2	CASSDRDRGLAQYF
TRBJ2-3	TRBV5-5	CASSPLPGRADTQYF
TRBJ2-5	TRBV20-1	CSASPDLRETQYF
TRBJ2-7	TRBV11-2	CASSSGQRLGTYEQYF
TRBJ2-7	TRBV6-1	CASSGRAPSYEQYF
TRBJ2-1	TRBV7-2	CASSSQAGGYNEQFF
TRBJ1-6	TRBV7-9	CASSPGGDNSPLHF
TRBJ2-4	TRBV12-3/TRBV12-4	CASSPRPSGRAGNIQYF
TRBJ2-5	TRBV10-3	CAISGGTSGGPEETQYF
TRBJ1-5	TRBV12-3/TRBV12-4	CASSLAGRGVVNQPQHF
TRBJ2-5	TRBV15	CATSGLGGETQYF
TRBJ1-4	TRBV29-1	CSAAGGSGKLFF
TRBJ2-7	TRBV6-1	CASSEARTYEQYF
TRBJ1-5	TRBV19	CASSYDRGVLAGQPQHF
TRBJ2-3	TRBV7-2	CASSLARGWLTDTQYF
TRBJ1-1	TRBV25-1	CASSESPTDLNTEAFF
TRBJ1-5	TRBV19	CASPWRSNQPQHF
TRBJ2-1	TRBV4-3	CASSQESFGFDEQFF
TRBJ2-5	TRBV29-1	CSVDYWGRTQETQYF
TRBJ2-7	TRBV6-1	CASGVGNYEQYF
TRBJ1-2	TRBV12-3/TRBV12-4	CASSFTSGGHSGYTF
TRBJ2-1	TRBV27	CASSFSATGSHNEQFF
TRBJ2-5	TRBV12-3/TRBV12-4	CASSYFSGVQETQYF
TRBJ1-4	TRBV4-1	CASSIGWGEKLFF
TRBJ2-3	TRBV7-9	CASSQTHGQDDTQYF
TRBJ1-5	TRBV12-3/TRBV12-4	CASSLDARSNQPQHF
TRBJ2-7	TRBV29-1	CSVFWGNGQYF
TRBJ2-6	TRBV4-3	CASSQDIAGSGANVLTF
TRBJ1-1	TRBV29-1	CSVEPSWLNTEAFF
TRBJ1-2	TRBV20-1	CSATEGERRYTF
TRBJ1-1	TRBV20-1	CSLVKNTEAFF
TRBJ2-2	TRBV20-1	CSARGDFATGELFF
TRBJ2-7	TRBV20-1	CSARGPAPYEQYF
TRBJ1-5	TRBV20-1	CSASPMTGLNQPQHF
TRBJ1-4	TRBV5-1	CASSWGQGPPNEKLFF
TRBJ2-1	TRBV4-1	CASSQRTSGGPLDEQFF
TRBJ2-5	TRBV24-1	CTTSDPRYGDQETQYF
TRBJ2-5	TRBV14	CASSQDLGIQYF
TRBJ2-5	TRBV20-1	CSARAPAGGTETQYF
TRBJ1-5	TRBV5-5	CASSLGPNSNQPQHF
TRBJ1-2	TRBV20-1	CSARQGHGYTF
TRBJ1-4	TRBV20-1	CSARHGVNEKLFF
TRBJ1-5	TRBV2	CASSRVTQPQHF
TRBJ1-1	TRBV28	CASSRAVARGTLNTEAFF
TRBJ2-7	TRBV3-1	CASSQEDAGLATFYEQYF
TRBJ2-3	TRBV5-5	CASSLPTPQSRTDTQYF
TRBJ2-7	TRBV10-2	CASTLAGSSYEQYF
TRBJ1-6	TRBV20-1	CSARYYKGQGNSPLHF
TRBJ2-3	TRBV10-3	CATGTRTDTQYF
TRBJ1-2	TRBV11-2	CASSPTPGGELGRGYTF
TRBJ2-3	TRBV12-3/TRBV12-4	CASRKTGVTDTQYF
TRBJ2-5	TRBV2	CASSARGEEQYF